This is a list of T cell receptor beta chains from one sample in a study of CXCR3-negative and CXCR3-positive naive CD8 T cells. After re-calling the 5' RACE reads, TCRdb lists one entry per CDR3 protein, DNA absent. The sample has some 130,000 distinct CDR3 sequences. What was sequenced was naive CXCR3+ CD8+ T cells from blood. These TCRs come from a human donor in good health. Some clones in this sample may be carry-over from other donors' samples. Each CDR3 is given with its conserved first and last residue.

j_gene: TRBJ1-1
len: 14
v_gene: TRBV28
CDR3aa: CASSSQGGNTEAFF

j_gene: TRBJ2-7
len: 15
v_gene: TRBV7-3
CDR3aa: CASSLTGGASYEQYF

j_gene: TRBJ2-3
len: 14
v_gene: TRBV9
CDR3aa: CASSVSGITDTQYF

j_gene: TRBJ1-6
len: 14
v_gene: TRBV28
CDR3aa: CATLKRAGPSPLHF

j_gene: TRBJ2-5
len: 12
v_gene: TRBV6-5
CDR3aa: CASSYGQETQYF

j_gene: TRBJ2-2
len: 12
v_gene: TRBV9
CDR3aa: CASSGATGELFF

j_gene: TRBJ1-1
len: 15
v_gene: TRBV5-1
CDR3aa: CASSYHDRGNTEAFF

j_gene: TRBJ2-1
len: 15
v_gene: TRBV28
CDR3aa: CASSPRGGAGGEQFF

j_gene: TRBJ2-7
len: 12
v_gene: TRBV29-1
CDR3aa: CSVRDSTYERYF

j_gene: TRBJ2-1
len: 14
v_gene: TRBV28
CDR3aa: CASSPRLNYNEQFF

j_gene: TRBJ2-6
len: 15
v_gene: TRBV5-1
CDR3aa: CASSLGDSGANVLTF

j_gene: TRBJ2-4
len: 14
v_gene: TRBV10-1
CDR3aa: CASRERQGVDIQYF

j_gene: TRBJ2-1
len: 17
v_gene: TRBV28
CDR3aa: CASSSRDGLSSYNEQFF

j_gene: TRBJ2-7
len: 15
v_gene: TRBV11-2
CDR3aa: CASSTYRGRAYEQYF

j_gene: TRBJ2-3
len: 12
v_gene: TRBV7-3
CDR3aa: CASASDADTQYF